The T cell receptor beta chain under discussion was sequenced for a study of shared clonotypes between healthy human individuals. Background on the study: Those who served as donors were a couple of women and a few men between the ages of 18 and 49. Researchers assigned three CD4 naive, three CD4 memory, two CD8 naive and one CD8 memory plate to each donor.

Some clones are missing from TCRdb's copy, which holds only in-frame ones; the method was immunoSEQ multiplex PCR. The top ten clones hold more than 1.5% of a sample with approximately 1.9 million clones, around 93% of them seen once. Unmatched junction bases numbered 13, after V lost 2 bases and J lost 4 bases. The germline V gene has CDR1 SGHRS and CDR2 YFSETQ. The CDR3 spans 17 residues. CD8 cells classed as naive were CD45RO-negative and positively selected for CCR7, excluding terminally differentiated effector memory CD45RA+ cells. This receptor was taken from a man younger than 30 in good health. Some clones in this sample may be carry-over from other donors' samples. Sequences were obtained from naive CD8+ T cells from PBMCs. V is TRBV5-1 and J is TRBJ2-7; TRBD1 aligns across 9 bases. The CDR3 region has the DNA TGCGCCAGCAGCTTCTCACAGGGGGCAGACGGACCGTACGAGCAGTACTTC. Translated, it gives CASSFSQGADGPYEQYF.